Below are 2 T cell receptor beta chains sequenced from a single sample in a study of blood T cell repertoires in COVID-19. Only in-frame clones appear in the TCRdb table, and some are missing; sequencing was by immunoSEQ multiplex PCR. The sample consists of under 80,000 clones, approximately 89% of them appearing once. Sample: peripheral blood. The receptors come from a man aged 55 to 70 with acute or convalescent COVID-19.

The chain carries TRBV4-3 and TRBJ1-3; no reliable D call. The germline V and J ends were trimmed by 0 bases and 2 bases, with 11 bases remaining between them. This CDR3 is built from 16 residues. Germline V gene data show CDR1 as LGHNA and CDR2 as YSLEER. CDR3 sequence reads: CASSQETRQAGNTIYF. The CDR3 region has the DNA TGCGCCAGCAGCCAAGAAACGCGTCAGGCTGGAAACACCATATATTTT.

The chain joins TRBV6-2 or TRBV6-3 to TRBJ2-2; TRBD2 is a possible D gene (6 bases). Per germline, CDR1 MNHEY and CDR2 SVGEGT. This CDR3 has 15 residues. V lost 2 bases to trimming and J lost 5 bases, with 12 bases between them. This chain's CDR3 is CASSYLPRGTGELFF. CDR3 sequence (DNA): TGTGCCAGCAGTTACCTACCGCGGGGAACCGGGGAGCTGTTTTTT.